The 10 T cell receptor beta chains given below trace back to one sample, sequenced in a study of blood T cells in healthy people across ages. Primers used in a second PCR of roughly 7 to 12 cycles were a sample-barcoded 5' primer and a J-beta primer mix. TCRdb reprocessed the 5' RACE reads via MiXCR and lists one record per CDR3 protein. The sample lists about 1.8 million distinct CDR3 sequences, approximately 50% seen once, with 2% to 2.5% in the top ten. Sequencing used blood. Every receptor here comes from a woman between 40 and 50 years old in good health.

In this sample, this clonotype turned up a few times. The V and J genes are TRBV6-2 or TRBV6-3 and TRBJ2-5; TRBD2 might be the D (5 bases). Germline CDR1 and CDR2: MNHEY and SVGEGT. The V end lost 1 base, the J end lost 4 bases, and 13 bases lay between the germline ends. CDR3 length: 15 amino acids. The CDR3 region has the DNA TGTGCCAGCAGTTACTTTGGGGAGTCTGGAGAGACCCAGTACTTC. This sequence encodes CASSYFGESGETQYF.

This clonotype was seen a handful of times. The genes are TRBV20-1 and TRBJ2-5; 7 bases are a match to TRBD2. Germline V gene sequence: CDR1 DFQATT, CDR2 SNEGSKA (reference sequence). V shed 3 bases, J shed 5 bases, and the junction held 9 bases outside the gene matches. The CDR3 consists of 14 residues. CDR3 in DNA: TGCAGTGCTAGCCCCGCTAGCGGTGGGGAGACCCAGTACTTC. The encoded protein is CSASPASGGETQYF.

This rearrangement joins TRBV28 to TRBJ2-5; no clear D. The CDR3 consists of 12 residues. Germline loops: CDR1 MDHEN, CDR2 SYDVKM. Trimming pared 6 bases from V and 7 bases from J, leaving 12 bases between. The CDR3 region is CASRPGRWTQYF. CDR3 DNA: TGTGCCAGCAGGCCGGGTAGATGGACCCAGTACTTC.

This clonotype was detected a few times. The rearrangement joins TRBV12-3 or TRBV12-4 to TRBJ2-3; TRBD1 is a possible D gene (7 bases). V was cut by 5 bases and J by 7 bases, with 13 bases left in between. This CDR3 is built from 13 residues. CDR3 bases: TGTGCCAGCAGTCCGTCAGGGGGGAATACGCAGTATTTT. Its translation: CASSPSGGNTQYF.

V gene TRBV10-3 combines with J gene TRBJ1-5, with TRBD1 identical over 9 bases. J lost 1 base, V lost 6 bases, and 4 bases had no gene match. Per the germline V gene, CDR1 is ENHRY and CDR2 is SYGVKD. The CDR3 totals 15 residues. The CDR3 DNA reads TGTGCCATCAGCCAACAGGGGGCGAGCAATCAGCCCCAGCATTTT. Its translation: CAISQQGASNQPQHF.

This rearrangement joins TRBV20-1 to TRBJ1-6; TRBD1 might be the D (6 bases). Deletions cut 3 bases from V and 10 bases from J, with 13 bases between. CDR1 and CDR2 (germline): DFQATT, SNEGSKA (reference sequence). The length of the CDR3 is 13 residues. CDR3 loop: CSARATGYSPLHF. CDR3 nucleotides: TGCAGTGCTAGGGCAACAGGGTACTCACCCCTCCACTTT.

The rearrangement links TRBV20-1 to TRBJ2-1, with 9 bases that match TRBD2. The CDR3 loop spans 18 amino acids. V shed 3 bases, J shed 4 bases, and the junction held 16 bases outside the gene matches. Germline loops: CDR1 DFQATT, CDR2 SNEGSKA (reference sequence). The CDR3 loop is CSASSVVAGATDYNEQFF. CDR3 DNA: TGCAGTGCTAGTAGTGTTGTAGCGGGGGCCACCGATTACAATGAGCAGTTCTTC.

This clonotype turned up a few times. The chain is built from TRBV7-9 and TRBJ2-1; 7 nucleotides match TRBD1. Germline values: CDR1 SEHNR, CDR2 FQNEAQ (reference sequence). V trimming: 5 bases; J trimming: 6 bases; junction bases outside the gene matches: 13. The CDR3 runs 16 residues. Here the CDR3 DNA reads TGTGCCAGCAGCGACGACGAGGGGGCTGAGTTCAATGAGCAGTTCTTC. Amino acid sequence: CASSDDEGAEFNEQFF.

This clonotype has only a few counts. The J gene is TRBJ2-6, the V gene TRBV20-1; 12 bases map to TRBD2. The CDR3 has 20 amino acids. The V gene end was trimmed by 3 bases and the J gene end by 2 bases; junction bases not matched to a gene: 14. Germline lookup yields CDR1 DFQATT and CDR2 SNEGSKA (reference sequence). The CDR3 nucleotides read TGCAGTGCTAGTGCCTTCTCTAGCGGGGGGGCTGGTACTGGGGCCAACGTCCTGACTTTC. This sequence encodes CSASAFSSGGAGTGANVLTF.

This clonotype was recorded a few times. CDR3 DNA sequence: TGCAGTGCTACGGGACCCTTGACCCCCAATGAGCAGTTCTTC. This translates into CSATGPLTPNEQFF. This sequence joins TRBV20-1 and TRBJ2-1; D may match TRBD1 or TRBD2 (5 bases each). Trimming cost V 4 bases and J 6 bases, with 16 bases left between them. In germline, CDR1 is DFQATT, CDR2 SNEGSKA (reference sequence). The length of the CDR3 is 14 residues.